A single sample is the source of the 27 T cell receptor beta chains below, sequenced in a study of blood T cell repertoires in COVID-19. Libraries were prepared by immunoSEQ multiplex PCR; TCRdb keeps only in-frame clonotypes and omits some of them. The data contain roughly 130,000 clones, about 80% of them singletons. The specimen was peripheral blood. All receptors come from a woman aged 50 to 60 with acute or convalescent COVID-19.

The count of this clone is one. The rearrangement joins TRBV5-1 to TRBJ1-3; TRBD1 is a possible D gene (5 bases). The CDR3 totals 16 residues. From germline, CDR1 is SGHRS and CDR2 YFSETQ. Trimming shortened V by 6 bases and J by 0 bases, and 16 bases separated the two germline ends. The CDR3 sequence is CASTPGVSLSGNTIYF. The CDR3 DNA sequence: TGCGCCAGCACCCCGGGGGTCAGCCTCTCTGGAAACACCATATATTTT. The full variable domain, rest sourced from reference TRBV5-1 and TRBJ1-3, is KAGVTQTPRYLIKTRGQQVTLSCSPISGHRSVSWYQQTPGQGLQFLFEYFSETQRNKGNFPGRFSGRQFSNSRSEMNVSTLELGDSALYLCASTPGVSLSGNTIYFGEGSWLTVV.

The chain couples TRBV6-1 to TRBJ2-7, with TRBD1 matching over 7 bases. There are 14 residues in the CDR3. The junction had 5 bases not matched to a gene; V was cut back by 5 bases and J by 1 base. CDR1 is MNHNS and CDR2 is SASEGT in the germline V gene. The CDR3 DNA sequence: TGTGCCAGCAGTAACGACAGGGAATCCTACGAGCAGTACTTC. This sequence encodes CASSNDRESYEQYF.

The chain recombines TRBV27 with TRBJ1-3, with a possible D match to TRBD1 (6 bases). The germline gives CDR1 MNHEY, CDR2 SMNVEV (reference sequence). V lost 6 bases and J lost 6, with 12 bases in between. This CDR3 has 13 amino acids. As DNA, the CDR3 is TGTGCCAGCAGCGAAACAGGGAAAAACACCATATATTTT. Its protein is CASSETGKNTIYF.

The V and J genes are TRBV24-1 and TRBJ2-1; D uncertain. From germline, CDR1 is KGHDR and CDR2 SFDVKD. Deletions cut 1 base from V and 10 bases from J, with 7 bases between. The CDR3 runs 12 residues. CDR3 coding DNA: TGTGCCACCAGTGATTTCGCACAAGAGCAGTTCTTC. Its translation: CATSDFAQEQFF.

The chain employs TRBV21-1 and TRBJ1-6; the table's D call of TRBD1 was not tested on the DNA. TRBV21-1 is classified as a pseudogene. The CDR3 covers 23 residues. CDR3 coding DNA: TGTGCCAGCAGCAGGGACCCTCAACCCGGGGGACAGGGGGCGATAAGATATAATTCACCCCTCCACTTT. The encoded protein is CASSRDPQPGGQGAIRYNSPLHF.

This chain connects TRBV7-9 to TRBJ1-6; D remains unclear. The V gene lost 0 bases and the J gene lost 8 bases, with 11 bases spanning the gap. Looked up from germline, CDR1 is SEHNR and CDR2 is FQNEAQ (reference sequence). The CDR3 loop spans 15 amino acids. Here the CDR3 DNA reads TGTGCCAGCAGCTTAGCTGAGGGTCGGGATTCACCCCTCCACTTT. It is translated as CASSLAEGRDSPLHF.

The chain carries TRBV19 and TRBJ1-4; D is uncertain. This CDR3 region has 15 residues. Germline CDR1 and CDR2: LNHDA and SQIVND (reference sequence). The germline V and J ends were trimmed by 1 base and 2 bases, with 8 bases remaining between them. CDR3 in DNA: TGTGCCAGTAGTATAGCAGGAACTACTAATGAAAAACTGTTTTTT. As protein: CASSIAGTTNEKLFF.

V is TRBV27 and J is TRBJ1-1; possible D gene TRBD1, 6 bases. V was pared by 2 bases and J by 4 bases, with 11 bases between. CDR3 length: 14 residues. Germline-derived CDR1 and CDR2 are MNHEY and SMNVEV (reference sequence). The chain's CDR3 is CASSLQGLGTEAFF. The CDR3, as DNA: TGTGCCAGCAGTTTACAGGGGCTGGGCACTGAAGCTTTCTTT.

This clone appeared once. V is TRBV15 and J is TRBJ1-1, with 8 bases aligning to TRBD1. CDR3 length: 14 amino acids. V was pared by 4 bases and J by 5 bases, with 6 bases of the junction left unmatched. Germline V gives CDR1 LNHNV, CDR2 YYDKDF (reference sequence). The CDR3 here is CATSTRQGRTEAFF. The DNA for the CDR3 is TGTGCCACCAGCACAAGACAGGGGAGGACTGAAGCTTTCTTT. The whole variable domain, filled in from reference TRBV15 and TRBJ1-1, reads DAMVIQNPRYQVTQFGKPVTLSCSQTLNHNVMYWYQQKSSQAPKLLFHYYDKDFNNEADTPDNFQSRRPNTSFCFLDIRSPGLGDTAMYLCATSTRQGRTEAFFGQGTRLTVV.

This chain connects TRBV5-1 to TRBJ1-5; TRBD1 matches 8 bases. Germline loops: CDR1 SGHRS, CDR2 YFSETQ. CDR3 length equals 14 residues. Germline trimming cut 4 bases from V and 6 bases from J; bases unmatched to any gene: 6. CDR3 in amino acids: CASSTGQGSQPQHF. In DNA form, the CDR3 reads TGCGCCAGCAGCACTGGACAGGGCAGTCAGCCCCAGCATTTT.

The chain has TRBV12-5 and TRBJ1-5, with D possibly TRBD1 on 5 matching bases. There are 17 residues in the CDR3. Between the trimmed V and J ends, which lost 3 bases and 5 bases, there was a span of 20 bases. Germline lookup yields CDR1 LGHNT and CDR2 FRNRAP. In DNA form, the CDR3 reads TGTGCTAGTGGTTTTTCTGCAGGGTCGCCAATGGATCAGCCCCAGCATTTT. It yields the protein CASGFSAGSPMDQPQHF.

The chain is built from TRBV7-7 and TRBJ1-6, with 7 bases matching TRBD1. The CDR3 totals 16 residues. V dropped 1 base and J dropped 5; count of bases not matched to a gene: 5. The germline CDR1 and CDR2 sequences are SSHAT and FNYEAQ (reference sequence). Here the CDR3 reads CASSLGGTENNSPLHF. As DNA, the CDR3 is TGTGCCAGCAGCTTAGGGGGGACAGAGAATAATTCACCCCTCCACTTT.

The chain carries TRBV6-1 and TRBJ1-1; a possible D gene is TRBD1 (6 bases). V lost 2 bases and J lost 4, with 14 bases in between. CDR1 and CDR2 (germline): MNHNS, SASEGT. This CDR3 has 15 amino acids. The CDR3 protein is CASSELGRGSTEAFF. The CDR3, as DNA: TGTGCCAGCAGTGAATTGGGCAGGGGTTCCACTGAAGCTTTCTTT.

V is TRBV30 and J is TRBJ1-3, with 9 bases that match TRBD1. The V gene end was trimmed by 5 bases and the J gene end by 3 bases; junction bases not matched to a gene: 8. CDR3 length: 15 amino acids. From germline, CDR1 is GTSNPN and CDR2 SVGIG (reference sequence). The CDR3: CAWAPGTGFGNTIYF. The CDR3 DNA reads TGTGCCTGGGCTCCCGGGACAGGGTTTGGAAACACCATATATTTT.

This clone was seen just once. This rearrangement joins TRBV28 to TRBJ1-2, with 7 positions matching TRBD1. CDR3 length equals 14 residues. The V and J ends lost 6 bases and 6 bases, in that order; junction bases with no gene match: 10. The germline gives CDR1 MDHEN, CDR2 SYDVKM. The CDR3 spells CASRNSGGPDGYTF. The CDR3 DNA reads as TGTGCCAGCAGGAATTCAGGGGGGCCGGATGGCTACACCTTC.

The chain joins TRBV28 to TRBJ1-1; D perhaps matches TRBD1 (6 bases). Germline values: CDR1 MDHEN, CDR2 SYDVKM. CDR3 length: 14 amino acids. Trimming stripped 5 bases from V and 0 bases from J, with 10 bases between. The CDR3 loop reads CASSEQGVNTEAFF. CDR3 DNA sequence: TGTGCCAGCAGTGAACAGGGCGTGAACACTGAAGCTTTCTTT. Supplemented by reference TRBV28 and TRBJ1-1, the full variable domain reads DVKVTQSSRYLVKRTGEKVFLECVQDMDHENMFWYRQDPGLGLRLIYFSYDVKMKEKGDIPEGYSVSREKKERFSLILESASTNQTSMYLCASSEQGVNTEAFFGQGTRLTVV.

The chain joins TRBV19 to TRBJ2-1; TRBD2 matches at 7 bases. The CDR3 sequence is 15 residues long. Germline loops: CDR1 LNHDA, CDR2 SQIVND (reference sequence). V trimming: 9 bases; J trimming: 6 bases; junction bases outside the gene matches: 14. The CDR3 sequence is CASGGYALVGNEQFF. In DNA form, the CDR3 reads TGTGCCAGCGGGGGGTACGCATTGGTGGGCAATGAGCAGTTCTTC. The full variable domain, rest sourced from reference TRBV19 and TRBJ2-1, is DGGITQSPKYLFRKEGQNVTLSCEQNLNHDAMYWYRQDPGQGLRLIYYSQIVNDFQKGDIAEGYSVSREKKESFPLTVTSAQKNPTAFYLCASGGYALVGNEQFFGPGTRLTVL.

This clone was seen only once. This chain connects TRBV12-5 to TRBJ2-2; a weak D match, TRBD2 (5 bases). This CDR3 contains 19 residues. The germline V gene encodes CDR1 LGHNT and CDR2 FRNRAP. V lost 7 bases and J lost 6, with 30 bases in between. CDR3 in amino acids: CASAVGVGRLRFSAGELFF. The CDR3, as DNA: TGTGCTAGTGCCGTGGGAGTAGGCAGGCTACGTTTCAGCGCCGGGGAGCTGTTTTTT.

The chain recombines TRBV9 with TRBJ2-7; the D gene is possibly TRBD1 (5 bases). The germline V gene encodes CDR1 SGDLS and CDR2 YYNGEE. V lost 0 bases and J 0 bases, leaving 7 bases between the germline ends. CDR3 size: 14 residues. The CDR3 loop is CASSVGQSSYEQYF. CDR3 sequence (DNA): TGTGCCAGCAGCGTAGGACAGAGCTCCTACGAGCAGTACTTC.

The V gene is TRBV7-2, the J gene TRBJ2-1, with 8 positions matching TRBD2. Germline lookup yields CDR1 SGHTA and CDR2 FQGNSA. This CDR3 spans 17 amino acids. Losses at the gene ends were 1 base for V and 7 bases for J; bases not matched to a gene: 12. In DNA, the CDR3 is TGTGCCAGCAGCTTAGGAATGCGGGGGGCGTCACTAAATGAGCAGTTCTTC. It is translated as CASSLGMRGASLNEQFF.

The chain employs TRBV7-2 and TRBJ1-6, with D maybe TRBD1 (5 bases). Germline CDR1 reads SGHTA; CDR2 reads FQGNSA. The CDR3 contains 14 residues. Between the trimmed V and J ends, which lost 6 bases and 7 bases, there was a span of 13 bases. CDR3 region: CASRYRINNSPLHF. CDR3 nucleotide sequence: TGTGCCAGCAGATACAGGATTAACAATTCACCCCTCCACTTT.

This clone was observed a single time. V and J are TRBV28 and TRBJ2-3; 14 bases map to TRBD2. J lost 6 bases, V lost 6 bases, and 5 bases had no gene match. The CDR3 is 15 residues long. Germline V CDR1 and CDR2: MDHEN, SYDVKM. CDR3 residues: CASRGTSGGSDTQYF. The DNA for the CDR3 is TGTGCCAGCAGGGGGACTAGCGGGGGTTCGGATACGCAGTATTTT. The whole variable domain, remainder taken from reference TRBV28 and TRBJ2-3, is DVKVTQSSRYLVKRTGEKVFLECVQDMDHENMFWYRQDPGLGLRLIYFSYDVKMKEKGDIPEGYSVSREKKERFSLILESASTNQTSMYLCASRGTSGGSDTQYFGPGTRLTVL.

In nucleotides, the CDR3 is TGCGCCAGCAGTCAATCGGATAGGGACAACATGAACACTGAAGCTTTCTTT. Its protein product is CASSQSDRDNMNTEAFF. The J gene is TRBJ1-1, the V gene TRBV23-1, with D maybe TRBD1 (6 bases). TRBV23-1 is an ORF, with its function uncertain. Trimming removed 0 bases from V and 0 bases from J, with 14 bases in between. CDR3 size: 17 residues.

This clone was seen once. V gene TRBV30 combines with J gene TRBJ1-1; TRBD1 is a possible D gene (5 bases). The V gene's germline CDR1 is GTSNPN and CDR2 SVGIG (reference sequence). With 3 bases removed from V and 1 base from J, the gap between germline ends came to 12 bases. This CDR3 contains 14 residues. CDR3 sequence reads: CAWRAQGRNTEAFF. CDR3 in DNA: TGTGCCTGGAGGGCCCAGGGAAGGAACACTGAAGCTTTCTTT.

This chain connects TRBV7-3 to TRBJ2-3; 13 bases are a match to TRBD2. The length of the CDR3 is 17 residues. Germline CDR1 is SGHTA and CDR2 is FQGTGA. V shed 5 bases and J 2 bases; nucleotides not matched to a gene: 7. CDR3 sequence (DNA): TGTGCCAGCAGCCTCAGACTAGCGGGGGGCAACACAGATACGCAGTATTTT. Translating it yields CASSLRLAGGNTDTQYF.

The chain uses TRBV21-1 and TRBJ2-7; the DNA was not used to check the table's D call, TRBD2. TRBV21-1 is marked as a pseudogene. The CDR3 has 15 amino acids. In DNA, the CDR3 is TGTGCCAGCAGCAAAGGGGGACTAGCGGGGCATGAGCAGTACTTC. Protein sequence: CASSKGGLAGHEQYF.

The chain employs TRBV18 and TRBJ1-5; 7 bases map to TRBD1. The CDR3 consists of 14 residues. Germline V gives CDR1 KGHSH, CDR2 LQKENI. The V segment lost 3 bases and the J segment 3 bases; nucleotides outside the gene matches: 2. CDR3 nucleotides: TGTGCCAGCTCACCGGGACAGTCCAATCAGCCCCAGCATTTT. This codes for CASSPGQSNQPQHF.